One sample yielded the 14 T cell receptor beta chains listed below, sequenced in a study of blood T cells in healthy people across ages. A J-beta primer mix and a sample-barcoded 5' primer were used in a second PCR of roughly 6 to 11 cycles. From the 5' RACE reads, TCRdb called clonotypes with MiXCR, one entry per CDR3 protein. This table has around 600,000 distinct CDR3 sequences, 40% to 50% appearing once. Sequenced input: blood. Every receptor here comes from an older man in good health.

The rearrangement links TRBV12-3 or TRBV12-4 to TRBJ2-3, with TRBD2 identical over 14 bases. J lost 6 bases, V lost 6 bases, and 2 bases had no gene match. This CDR3 region has 14 residues. The CDR3 reads CASRWTSGRDTQYF. The CDR3 coding sequence is TGTGCCAGCAGGTGGACTAGCGGGAGGGATACGCAGTATTTT.

This clonotype appeared many times. The chain is built from TRBV6-5 and TRBJ2-7; maybe TRBD1 (7 bases). Germline-derived CDR1 and CDR2 are MNHEY and SVGAGI. V was trimmed by 6 bases and J by 2 bases, leaving 11 bases between them. CDR3 length: 13 residues. CDR3 nucleotides: TGTGCCAGCAGCCAGGGGGGAGCCTACGAGCAGTACTTC. Amino acid sequence: CASSQGGAYEQYF.

The V and J genes are TRBV29-1 and TRBJ2-3; TRBD2 matches 7 bases. The length of the CDR3 is 16 residues. Germline lookup yields CDR1 SQVTM and CDR2 ANQGSEA. Trimming at V came to 4 bases and at J to 0 bases, leaving 10 bases not matched to a gene. In DNA form, the CDR3 reads TGCAGCGTTGTGGGGGAACCAGCGGGGAGCACAGATACGCAGTATTTT. Its protein product is CSVVGEPAGSTDTQYF.

This clonotype was picked up a small number of times. The CDR3, as DNA: TGTGCCAGCAGTTACAACGGCAGATACAATGAGCAGTACTTC. Amino acid sequence: CASSYNGRYNEQYF. The chain has TRBV6-6 and TRBJ2-5; D is uncertain. The CDR3 sequence is 14 residues long. V was trimmed by 2 bases and J by 11 bases, leaving 18 bases between them. Germline V gene data show CDR1 as MNHNY and CDR2 as SVGAGI (reference sequence).

This chain uses TRBV7-2 with TRBJ2-3, with 9 bases matching TRBD2. The germline V gene encodes CDR1 SGHTA and CDR2 FQGNSA. There are 16 residues in the CDR3. V dropped 2 bases and J dropped 5; count of bases not matched to a gene: 8. The CDR3 loop is CASSLIGLAGRDTQYF. In nucleotides, the CDR3 is TGTGCCAGCAGCTTAATAGGTCTAGCGGGGAGAGATACGCAGTATTTT.

This clonotype has only a few counts. The chain joins TRBV20-1 to TRBJ1-2; no clear D. Germline-derived CDR1 and CDR2 are DFQATT and SNEGSKA (reference sequence). There are 14 residues in the CDR3. V lost 4 bases to trimming and J lost 7 bases, with 19 bases between them. The CDR3 protein is CSAMPPLLLGGYTF. CDR3 nucleotide sequence: TGCAGTGCTATGCCCCCGCTCCTGTTGGGTGGCTACACCTTC.

This clonotype was observed a handful of times. The rearrangement uses TRBV20-1 and TRBJ1-5; 7 nucleotides match TRBD1. Per germline, CDR1 DFQATT and CDR2 SNEGSKA (reference sequence). The CDR3 is 13 residues long. The V gene end was trimmed by 3 bases and the J gene end by 6 bases; junction bases not matched to a gene: 5. This chain's CDR3 is CSARAGGGQPQHF. DNA of the CDR3: TGCAGTGCTAGGGCAGGGGGTGGTCAGCCCCAGCATTTT.

This clonotype occurred a few times. V gene TRBV7-9 combines with J gene TRBJ2-7; 9 bases fit TRBD2. CDR3 length: 16 residues. Losses at the gene ends were 4 bases for V and 1 base for J; bases not matched to a gene: 8. The germline gives CDR1 SEHNR, CDR2 FQNEAQ (reference sequence). CDR3 amino acids: CASSSQRTSESYEQYF. The CDR3 coding sequence is TGTGCCAGCAGCTCCCAGAGGACTAGCGAATCCTACGAGCAGTACTTC.

This clonotype was seen a single time. V is TRBV6-6 and J is TRBJ2-3; TRBD2 aligns across 7 bases. Germline-derived CDR1 and CDR2 are MNHNY and SVGAGI (reference sequence). CDR3 length: 11 amino acids. The V gene end was trimmed by 10 bases and the J gene end by 7 bases; junction bases not matched to a gene: 5. The CDR3 spells CANGGGNTQYF. CDR3 sequence (DNA): TGTGCCAATGGGGGGGGGAATACGCAGTATTTT.

The rearrangement joins TRBV9 to TRBJ2-2; TRBD2 agrees at 10 bases. The germline gives CDR1 SGDLS, CDR2 YYNGEE. The length of the CDR3 is 14 residues. The junction had 2 bases not matched to a gene; V was cut back by 2 bases and J by 7 bases. CDR3 residues: CASSVGTSDGELFF. The CDR3 DNA reads as TGTGCCAGCAGCGTGGGGACTAGCGACGGGGAGCTGTTTTTT.

V and J are TRBV21-1 and TRBJ2-2; the listed D gene, TRBD1, was not tested against the DNA. TRBV21-1 is given as a pseudogene. The CDR3 extends over 16 amino acids. CDR3 amino acids: CASPGDKEGGTGELFF. In nucleotides, the CDR3 is TGTGCCAGCCCAGGGGACAAGGAGGGGGGAACCGGGGAGCTGTTTTTT.

The V and J genes are TRBV14 and TRBJ2-2, with a tentative D call TRBD2 (5 bases). The germline V gene has CDR1 SGHDN and CDR2 FVKESK. The CDR3 spans 15 residues. V was pared by 6 bases and J by 7 bases, with 18 bases between. CDR3 bases: TGTGCCAGCAGTCGTATCCGGGAAGGCGGCGGGGAGCTGTTTTTT. As protein: CASSRIREGGGELFF.

As regards this clonotype: One end of the junction does not line up with germline, which may come from a read error. This chain joins TRBV29-1 and TRBJ1-5; D gene ambiguous. The CDR3 is 12 amino acids. The germline CDR1 and CDR2 sequences are SQVTM and ANQGSEA. DNA for the CDR3: TGCAGCTTTGAGGCGCCGGGGCAGCCCCAGCATTTT. It yields the protein CSFEAPGQPQHF. The complete variable domain, with remaining parts taken from reference TRBV29-1 and TRBJ1-5, reads SAVISQKPSRDICQRGTSLTIQCQVDSQVTMMFWYRQQPGQSLTLIATANQGSEATYESGFVIDKFPISRPNLTFSTLTVSNMSPEDSSIYLCSFEAPGQPQHFGDGTRLSIL.

V and J are TRBV20-1 and TRBJ1-4; perhaps TRBD1 as D (5 bases). This CDR3 has 13 residues. Germline CDR1 and CDR2: DFQATT and SNEGSKA (reference sequence). CDR3 residues: CSAGGGFDEKLFF. The CDR3 DNA reads as TGCAGCGCTGGGGGGGGATTTGATGAAAAACTGTTTTTT.